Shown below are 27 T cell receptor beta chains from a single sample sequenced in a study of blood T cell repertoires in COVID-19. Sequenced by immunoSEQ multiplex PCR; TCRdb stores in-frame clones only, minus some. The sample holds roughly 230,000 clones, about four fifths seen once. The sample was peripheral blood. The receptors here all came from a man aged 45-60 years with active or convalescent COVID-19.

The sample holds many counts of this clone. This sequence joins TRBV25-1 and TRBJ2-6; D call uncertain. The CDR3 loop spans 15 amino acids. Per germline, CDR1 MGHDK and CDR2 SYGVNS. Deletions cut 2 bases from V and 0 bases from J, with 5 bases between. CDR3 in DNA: TGTGCCAGCAGTGAAGGCCTCTCTGGGGCCAACGTCCTGACTTTC. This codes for CASSEGLSGANVLTF. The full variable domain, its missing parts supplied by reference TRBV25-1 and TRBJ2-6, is EADIYQTPRYLVIGTGKKITLECSQTMGHDKMYWYQQDPGMELHLIHYSYGVNSTEKGDLSSESTVSRIRTEHFPLTLESARPSHTSQYLCASSEGLSGANVLTFGAGSRLTVL.

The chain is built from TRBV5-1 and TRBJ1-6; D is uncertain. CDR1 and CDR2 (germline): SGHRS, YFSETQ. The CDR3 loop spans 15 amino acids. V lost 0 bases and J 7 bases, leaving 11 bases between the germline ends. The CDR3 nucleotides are TGCGCCAGCAGCTTGGATACCGATCGGAATTCACCCCTCCACTTT. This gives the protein CASSLDTDRNSPLHF.

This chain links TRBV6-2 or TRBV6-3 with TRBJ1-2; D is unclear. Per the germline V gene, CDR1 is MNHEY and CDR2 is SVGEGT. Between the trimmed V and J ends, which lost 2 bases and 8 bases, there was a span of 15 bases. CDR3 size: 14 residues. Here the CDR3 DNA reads TGTGCCAGCAGTTACGAGGGAGTTCTGGGAGGCTACACCTTC. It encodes CASSYEGVLGGYTF.

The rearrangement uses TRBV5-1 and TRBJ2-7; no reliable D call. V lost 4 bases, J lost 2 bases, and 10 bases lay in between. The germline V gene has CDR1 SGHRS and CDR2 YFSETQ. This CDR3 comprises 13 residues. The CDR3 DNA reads TGCGCCAGCAGCGCAGTAGCAGCCTACGAGCAGTACTTC. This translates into CASSAVAAYEQYF.

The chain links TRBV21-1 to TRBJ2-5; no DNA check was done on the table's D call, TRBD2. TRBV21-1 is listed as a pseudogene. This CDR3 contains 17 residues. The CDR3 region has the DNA TGTGCCAGCAGCCCGAGGGAACCTAGACCGTACCAAGAGACCCAGTACTTC. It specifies CASSPREPRPYQETQYF.

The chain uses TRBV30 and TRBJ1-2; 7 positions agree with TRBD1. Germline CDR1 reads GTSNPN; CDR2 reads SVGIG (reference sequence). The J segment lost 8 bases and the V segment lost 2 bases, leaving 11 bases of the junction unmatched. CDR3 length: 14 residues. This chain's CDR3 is CAWSPTTGASGYTF. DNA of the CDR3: TGTGCCTGGAGTCCAACTACAGGGGCGTCGGGCTACACCTTC.

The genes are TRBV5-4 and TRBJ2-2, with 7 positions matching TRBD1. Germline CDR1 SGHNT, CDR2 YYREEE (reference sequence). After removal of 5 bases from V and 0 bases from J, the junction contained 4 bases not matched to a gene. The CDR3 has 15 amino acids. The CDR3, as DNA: TGTGCCAGCAGTCGTGGACAGGCGAACACCGGGGAGCTGTTTTTT. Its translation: CASSRGQANTGELFF.

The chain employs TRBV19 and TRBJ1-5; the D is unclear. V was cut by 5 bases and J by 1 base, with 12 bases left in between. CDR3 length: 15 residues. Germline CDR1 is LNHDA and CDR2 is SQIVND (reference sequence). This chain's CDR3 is CASSQNSGSNQPQHF. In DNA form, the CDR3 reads TGTGCCAGTAGTCAAAATTCAGGAAGCAATCAGCCCCAGCATTTT.

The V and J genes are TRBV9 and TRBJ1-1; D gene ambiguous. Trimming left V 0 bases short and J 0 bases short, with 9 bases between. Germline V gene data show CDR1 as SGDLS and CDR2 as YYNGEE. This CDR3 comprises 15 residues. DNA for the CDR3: TGTGCCAGCAGCGTAGAGAATTACATGAACACTGAAGCTTTCTTT. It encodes CASSVENYMNTEAFF.

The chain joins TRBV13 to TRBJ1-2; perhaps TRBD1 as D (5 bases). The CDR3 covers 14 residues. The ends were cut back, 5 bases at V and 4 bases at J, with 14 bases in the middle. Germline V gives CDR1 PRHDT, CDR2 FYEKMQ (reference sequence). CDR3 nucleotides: TGTGCCAGCAGCCTAGAAGGGGTCGGCTATGGCTACACCTTC. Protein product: CASSLEGVGYGYTF.

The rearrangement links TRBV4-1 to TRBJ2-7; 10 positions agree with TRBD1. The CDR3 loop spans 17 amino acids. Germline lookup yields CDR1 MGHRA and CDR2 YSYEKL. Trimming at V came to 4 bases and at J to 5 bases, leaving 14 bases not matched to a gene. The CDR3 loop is CASSLIPIRDRGNEQYF. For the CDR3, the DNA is TGCGCCAGCAGCCTTATACCCATCCGGGACAGGGGCAACGAGCAGTACTTC.

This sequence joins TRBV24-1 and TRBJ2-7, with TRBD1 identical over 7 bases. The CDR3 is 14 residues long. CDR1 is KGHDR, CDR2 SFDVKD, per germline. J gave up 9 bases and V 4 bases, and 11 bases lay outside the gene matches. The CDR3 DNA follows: TGTGCCACCAGTGAAGACACAGGGGCTTGGGGGCAGTACTTC. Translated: CATSEDTGAWGQYF.

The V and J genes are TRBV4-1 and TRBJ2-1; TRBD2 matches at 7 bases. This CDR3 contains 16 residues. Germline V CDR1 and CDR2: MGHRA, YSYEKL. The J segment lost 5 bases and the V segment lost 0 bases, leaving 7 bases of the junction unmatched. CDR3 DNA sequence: TGCGCCAGCAGCCAAGATACCGGGGGGACTAACAATGAGCAGTTCTTC. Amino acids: CASSQDTGGTNNEQFF.

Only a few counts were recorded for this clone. The chain's CDR3 is CASRKDRDSKAFF. Written as DNA, the CDR3 is TGTGCCAGCAGGAAGGACAGGGACTCGAAAGCTTTCTTT. The chain combines TRBV7-3 with TRBJ1-1; 8 bases are a match to TRBD1. Germline CDR1 and CDR2: SGHTA and FQGTGA. J lost 9 bases, V lost 6 bases, and 9 bases had no gene match. This CDR3 comprises 13 residues.

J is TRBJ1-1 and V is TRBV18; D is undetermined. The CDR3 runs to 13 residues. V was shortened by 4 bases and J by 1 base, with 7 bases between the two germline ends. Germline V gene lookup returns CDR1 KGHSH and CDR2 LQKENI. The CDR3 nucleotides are TGTGCCAGCTCACGAACACCGAACACTGAAGCTTTCTTT. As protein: CASSRTPNTEAFF.

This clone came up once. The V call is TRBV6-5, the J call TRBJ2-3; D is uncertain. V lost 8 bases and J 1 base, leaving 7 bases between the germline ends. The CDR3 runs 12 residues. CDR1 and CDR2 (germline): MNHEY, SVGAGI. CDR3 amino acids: CASGLRTDTQYF. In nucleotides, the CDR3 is TGTGCCAGCGGCCTCCGCACAGATACGCAGTATTTT.

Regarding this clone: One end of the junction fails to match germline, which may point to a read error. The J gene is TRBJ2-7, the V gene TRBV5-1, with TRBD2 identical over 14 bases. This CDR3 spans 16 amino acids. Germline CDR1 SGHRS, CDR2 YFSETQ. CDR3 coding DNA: TGCGCCCGCAGCCCGGGGGGACTAGCGGGGGTCTACGAGCAGTACTTC. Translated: CARSPGGLAGVYEQYF.

CDR3 bases: TGCGCCAGCAGCTTGAGGCCCATGGGGGCGGGGGACAATGAGCAGTTCTTC. As protein: CASSLRPMGAGDNEQFF. This sequence joins TRBV5-1 and TRBJ2-1, with D possibly TRBD2 on 7 matching bases. With 1 base removed from V and 5 bases from J, the gap between germline ends came to 19 bases. Germline V gene lookup returns CDR1 SGHRS and CDR2 YFSETQ. This CDR3 region has 17 residues. Together with reference TRBV5-1 and TRBJ2-1, the CDR3 gives the full variable domain: KAGVTQTPRYLIKTRGQQVTLSCSPISGHRSVSWYQQTPGQGLQFLFEYFSETQRNKGNFPGRFSGRQFSNSRSEMNVSTLELGDSALYLCASSLRPMGAGDNEQFFGPGTRLTVL.

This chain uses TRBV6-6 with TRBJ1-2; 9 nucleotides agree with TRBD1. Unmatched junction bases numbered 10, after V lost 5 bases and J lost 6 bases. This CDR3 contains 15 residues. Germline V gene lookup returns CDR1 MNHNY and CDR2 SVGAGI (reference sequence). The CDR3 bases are TGTGCCAGCAGTCCCAAGGGGACAGGGCTTGATGGCTACACCTTC. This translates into CASSPKGTGLDGYTF.

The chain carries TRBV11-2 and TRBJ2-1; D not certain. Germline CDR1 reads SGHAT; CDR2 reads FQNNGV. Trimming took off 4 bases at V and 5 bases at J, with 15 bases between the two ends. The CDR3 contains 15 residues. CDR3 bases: TGTGCCAGCAGCTCTCCGGGTCCAGATGACAATGAGCAGTTCTTC. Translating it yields CASSSPGPDDNEQFF.

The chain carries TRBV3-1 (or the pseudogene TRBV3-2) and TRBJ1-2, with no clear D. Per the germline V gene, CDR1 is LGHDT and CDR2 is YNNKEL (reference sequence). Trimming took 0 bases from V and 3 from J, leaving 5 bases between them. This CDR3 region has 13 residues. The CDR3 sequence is CASSQDTYYGYTF. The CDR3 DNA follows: TGTGCCAGCAGCCAAGATACTTACTATGGCTACACCTTC.

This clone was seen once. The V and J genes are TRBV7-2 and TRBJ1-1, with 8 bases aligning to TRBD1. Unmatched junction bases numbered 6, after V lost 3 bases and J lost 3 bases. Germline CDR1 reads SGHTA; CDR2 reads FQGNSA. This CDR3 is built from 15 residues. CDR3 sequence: CASSFRTGRDTEAFF. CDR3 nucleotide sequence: TGTGCCAGCAGCTTTCGGACAGGGAGGGACACTGAAGCTTTCTTT.

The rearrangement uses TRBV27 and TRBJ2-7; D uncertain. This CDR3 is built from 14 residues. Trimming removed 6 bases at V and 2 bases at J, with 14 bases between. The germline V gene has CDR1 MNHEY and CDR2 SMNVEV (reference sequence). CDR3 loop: CASSPSTPTYEQYF. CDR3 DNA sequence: TGTGCCAGCAGCCCCTCGACACCTACCTACGAGCAGTACTTC.

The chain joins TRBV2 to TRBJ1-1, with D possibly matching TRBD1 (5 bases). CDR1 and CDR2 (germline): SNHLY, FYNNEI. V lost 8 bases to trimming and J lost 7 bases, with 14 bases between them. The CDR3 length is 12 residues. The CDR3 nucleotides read TGTGCCAGCTCTAGGGGTGGTTATGAAGCTTTCTTT. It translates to CASSRGGYEAFF.

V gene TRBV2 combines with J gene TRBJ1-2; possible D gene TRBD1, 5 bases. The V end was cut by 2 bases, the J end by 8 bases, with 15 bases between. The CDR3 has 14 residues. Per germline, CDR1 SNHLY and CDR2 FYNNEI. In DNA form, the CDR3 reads TGTGCCAGCAGTGAACTTTGGACATCCGTCGGCTACACCTTC. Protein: CASSELWTSVGYTF.

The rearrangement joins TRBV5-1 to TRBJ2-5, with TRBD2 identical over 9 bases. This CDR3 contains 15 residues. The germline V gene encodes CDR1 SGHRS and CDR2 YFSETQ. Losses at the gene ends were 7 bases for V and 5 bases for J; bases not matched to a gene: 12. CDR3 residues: CASDPVGLAGETQYF. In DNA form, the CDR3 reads TGCGCCAGCGATCCGGTGGGTCTAGCGGGGGAGACCCAGTACTTC.

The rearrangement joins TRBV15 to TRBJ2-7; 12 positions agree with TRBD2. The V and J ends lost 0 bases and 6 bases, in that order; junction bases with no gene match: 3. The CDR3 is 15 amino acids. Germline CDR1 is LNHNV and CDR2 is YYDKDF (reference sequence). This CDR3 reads CATSRDRLAGVEQYF. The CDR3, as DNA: TGTGCCACCAGCAGAGACAGACTAGCGGGGGTCGAGCAGTACTTC.